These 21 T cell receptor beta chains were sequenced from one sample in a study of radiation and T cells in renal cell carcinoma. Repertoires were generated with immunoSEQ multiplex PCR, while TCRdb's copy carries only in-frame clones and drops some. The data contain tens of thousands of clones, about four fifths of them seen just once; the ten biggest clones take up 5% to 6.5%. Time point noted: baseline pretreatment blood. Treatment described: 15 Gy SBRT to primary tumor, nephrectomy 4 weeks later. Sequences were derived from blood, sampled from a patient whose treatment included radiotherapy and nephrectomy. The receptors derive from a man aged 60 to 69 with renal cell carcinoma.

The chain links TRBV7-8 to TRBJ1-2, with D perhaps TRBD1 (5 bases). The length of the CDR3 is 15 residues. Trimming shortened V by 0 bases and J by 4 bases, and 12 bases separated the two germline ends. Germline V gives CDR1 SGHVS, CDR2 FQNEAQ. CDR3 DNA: TGTGCCAGCAGCTTAGCTGATGGCGGGGCCTATGGCTACACCTTC. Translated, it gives CASSLADGGAYGYTF.

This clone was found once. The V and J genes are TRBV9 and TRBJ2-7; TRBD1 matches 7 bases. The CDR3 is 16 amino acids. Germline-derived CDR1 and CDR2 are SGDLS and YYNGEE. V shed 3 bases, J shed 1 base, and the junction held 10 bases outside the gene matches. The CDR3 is CASSAGLGQISYEQYF. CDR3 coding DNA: TGTGCCAGCAGCGCGGGGTTGGGACAGATTTCCTACGAGCAGTACTTC.

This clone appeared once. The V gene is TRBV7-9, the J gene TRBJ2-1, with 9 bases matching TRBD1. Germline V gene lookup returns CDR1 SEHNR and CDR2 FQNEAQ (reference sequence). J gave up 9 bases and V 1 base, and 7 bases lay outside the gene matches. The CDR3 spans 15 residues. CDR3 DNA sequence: TGTGCCAGCAGCTTAGGGGACAGGGTACATGGTGAGCAGTTCTTC. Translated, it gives CASSLGDRVHGEQFF.

This CDR3 is CASSLETAVGYTF. The CDR3 DNA sequence: TGTGCCAGCAGCTTGGAGACAGCGGTGGGCTACACCTTC. The chain employs TRBV5-4 and TRBJ1-2; a weak D match, TRBD1 (5 bases). The CDR3 length is 13 residues. CDR1 SGHNT and CDR2 YYREEE come from the germline V gene (reference sequence). V was cut by 0 bases and J by 8 bases, with 11 bases left in between. The whole variable domain, filled in from reference TRBV5-4 and TRBJ1-2, reads ETGVTQSPTHLIKTRGQQVTLRCSSQSGHNTVSWYQQALGQGPQFIFQYYREEENGRGNFPPRFSGLQFPNYSSELNVNALELDDSALYLCASSLETAVGYTFGSGTRLTVV.

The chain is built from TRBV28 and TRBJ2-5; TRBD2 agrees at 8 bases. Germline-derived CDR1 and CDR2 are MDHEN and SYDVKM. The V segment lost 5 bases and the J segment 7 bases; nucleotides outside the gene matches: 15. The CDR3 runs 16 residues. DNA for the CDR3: TGTGCCAGCAGTCGATACCTTAGCGGGATCGCGGCGACCCAGTACTTC. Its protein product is CASSRYLSGIAATQYF.

DNA of the CDR3: TGCAGCGTTGAGGAGACAGATAATTCACCCCTCCACTTT. It translates to CSVEETDNSPLHF. The J gene is TRBJ1-6, the V gene TRBV29-1; D may be TRBD1 (5 bases). There are 13 residues in the CDR3. Germline CDR1 reads SQVTM; CDR2 reads ANQGSEA. V lost 3 bases to trimming and J lost 5 bases, with 8 bases between them.

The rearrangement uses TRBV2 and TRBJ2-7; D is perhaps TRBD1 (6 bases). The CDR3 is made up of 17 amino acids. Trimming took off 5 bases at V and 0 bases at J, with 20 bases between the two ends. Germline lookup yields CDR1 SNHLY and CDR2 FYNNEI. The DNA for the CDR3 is TGTGCCAGCAGTCTTGGCCTACTCCGGGACACCTCCTACGAGCAGTACTTC. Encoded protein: CASSLGLLRDTSYEQYF.

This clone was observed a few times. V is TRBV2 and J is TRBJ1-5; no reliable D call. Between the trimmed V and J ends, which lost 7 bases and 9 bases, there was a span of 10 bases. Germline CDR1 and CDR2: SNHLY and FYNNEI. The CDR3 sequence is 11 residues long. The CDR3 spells CASTNVGPQHF. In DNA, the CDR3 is TGTGCCAGCACTAATGTTGGGCCCCAGCATTTT.

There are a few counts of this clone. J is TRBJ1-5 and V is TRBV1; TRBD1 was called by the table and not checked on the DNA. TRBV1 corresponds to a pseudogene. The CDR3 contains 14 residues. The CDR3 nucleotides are TGCACCAGCAGCCAAGGTCACCAGGGGCAGCCCCAGCATTTT. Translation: CTSSQGHQGQPQHF.

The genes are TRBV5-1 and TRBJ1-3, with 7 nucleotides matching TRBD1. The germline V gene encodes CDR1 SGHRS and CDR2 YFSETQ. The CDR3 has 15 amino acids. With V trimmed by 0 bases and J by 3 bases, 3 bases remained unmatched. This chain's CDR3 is CASSLGQGFGNTIYF. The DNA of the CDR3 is TGCGCCAGCAGCTTGGGACAGGGATTTGGAAACACCATATATTTT.

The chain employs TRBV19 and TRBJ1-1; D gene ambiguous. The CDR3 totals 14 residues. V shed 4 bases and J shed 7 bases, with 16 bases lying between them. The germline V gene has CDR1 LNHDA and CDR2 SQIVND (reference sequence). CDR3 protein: CASSRNRIDLEAFF. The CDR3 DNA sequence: TGTGCCAGTAGTAGAAATCGCATAGACCTTGAAGCTTTCTTT.

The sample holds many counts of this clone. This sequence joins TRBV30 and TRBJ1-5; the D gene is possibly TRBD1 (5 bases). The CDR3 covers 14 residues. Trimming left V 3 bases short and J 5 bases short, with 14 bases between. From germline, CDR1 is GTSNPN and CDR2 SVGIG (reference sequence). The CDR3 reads CAWRASGAYQPQHF. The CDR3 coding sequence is TGTGCCTGGAGGGCAAGTGGGGCCTATCAGCCCCAGCATTTT.

The CDR3 DNA follows: TGTGCCAGCAGCTACGCTACACTAAATGAAAAACTGTTTTTT. Encoded protein: CASSYATLNEKLFF. The chain couples TRBV7-9 to TRBJ1-4; D is unresolved. The CDR3 is made up of 14 amino acids. Deletions cut 4 bases from V and 5 bases from J, with 11 bases between. Germline V gene data show CDR1 as SEHNR and CDR2 as FQNEAQ (reference sequence).

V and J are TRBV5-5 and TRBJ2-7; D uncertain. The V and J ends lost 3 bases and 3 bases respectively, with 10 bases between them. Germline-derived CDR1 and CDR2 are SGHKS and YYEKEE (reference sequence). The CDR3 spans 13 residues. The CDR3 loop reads CASSSNTNYEQYF. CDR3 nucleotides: TGTGCCAGCAGCTCAAACACGAACTACGAGCAGTACTTC.

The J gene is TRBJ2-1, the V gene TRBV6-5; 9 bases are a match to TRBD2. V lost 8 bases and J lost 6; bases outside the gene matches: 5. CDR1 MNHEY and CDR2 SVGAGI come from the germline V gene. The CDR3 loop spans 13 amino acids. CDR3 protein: CASWAGGFNEQFF. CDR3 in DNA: TGTGCCAGCTGGGCGGGAGGGTTCAATGAGCAGTTCTTC.

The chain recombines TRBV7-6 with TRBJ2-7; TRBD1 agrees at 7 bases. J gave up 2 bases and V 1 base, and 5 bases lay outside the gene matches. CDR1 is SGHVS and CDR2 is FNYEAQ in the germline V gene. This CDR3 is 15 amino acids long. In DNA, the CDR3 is TGTGCCAGCAGCTTAGTCCGGGACAGCGCCTACGAGCAGTACTTC. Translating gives CASSLVRDSAYEQYF.

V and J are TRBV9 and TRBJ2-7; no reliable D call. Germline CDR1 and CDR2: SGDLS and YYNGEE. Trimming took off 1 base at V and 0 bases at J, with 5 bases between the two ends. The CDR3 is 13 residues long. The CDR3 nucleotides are TGTGCCAGCAGCGTAACCCCCTCCTACGAGCAGTACTTC. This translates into CASSVTPSYEQYF. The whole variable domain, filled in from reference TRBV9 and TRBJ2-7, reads DSGVTQTPKHLITATGQRVTLRCSPRSGDLSVYWYQQSLDQGLQFLIQYYNGEERAKGNILERFSAQQFPDLHSELNLSSLELGDSALYFCASSVTPSYEQYFGPGTRLTVT.

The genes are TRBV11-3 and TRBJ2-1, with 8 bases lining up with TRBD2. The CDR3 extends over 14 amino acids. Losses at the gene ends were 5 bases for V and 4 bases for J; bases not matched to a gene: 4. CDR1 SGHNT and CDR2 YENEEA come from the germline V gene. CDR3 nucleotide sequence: TGTGCCAGCAGCCCCGGGAGGGCTTACAATGAGCAGTTCTTC. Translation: CASSPGRAYNEQFF. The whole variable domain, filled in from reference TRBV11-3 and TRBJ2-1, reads EAGVVQSPRYKIIEKKQPVAFWCNPISGHNTLYWYLQNLGQGPELLIRYENEEAVDDSQLPKDRFSAERLKGVDSTLKIQPAELGDSAVYLCASSPGRAYNEQFFGPGTRLTVL.

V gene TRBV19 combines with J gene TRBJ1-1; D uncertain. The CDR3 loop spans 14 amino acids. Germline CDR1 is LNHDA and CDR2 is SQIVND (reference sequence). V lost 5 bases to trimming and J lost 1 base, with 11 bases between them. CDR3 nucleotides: TGTGCCAGTAGTTCCAAGGCCAGGAACACTGAAGCTTTCTTT. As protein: CASSSKARNTEAFF.

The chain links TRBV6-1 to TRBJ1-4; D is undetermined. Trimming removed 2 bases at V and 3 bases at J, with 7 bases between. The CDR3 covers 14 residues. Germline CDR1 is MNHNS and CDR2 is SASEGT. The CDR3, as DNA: TGTGCCAGCAGTGAATCCTGGTCTAATGAAAAACTGTTTTTT. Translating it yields CASSESWSNEKLFF.

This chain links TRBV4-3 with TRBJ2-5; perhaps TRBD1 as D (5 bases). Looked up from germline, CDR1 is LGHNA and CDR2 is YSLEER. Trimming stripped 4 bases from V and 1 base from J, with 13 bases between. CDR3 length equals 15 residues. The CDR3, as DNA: TGCGCCAGCAGCCTTTCTAGGGGATCCCAAGAGACCCAGTACTTC. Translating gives CASSLSRGSQETQYF.